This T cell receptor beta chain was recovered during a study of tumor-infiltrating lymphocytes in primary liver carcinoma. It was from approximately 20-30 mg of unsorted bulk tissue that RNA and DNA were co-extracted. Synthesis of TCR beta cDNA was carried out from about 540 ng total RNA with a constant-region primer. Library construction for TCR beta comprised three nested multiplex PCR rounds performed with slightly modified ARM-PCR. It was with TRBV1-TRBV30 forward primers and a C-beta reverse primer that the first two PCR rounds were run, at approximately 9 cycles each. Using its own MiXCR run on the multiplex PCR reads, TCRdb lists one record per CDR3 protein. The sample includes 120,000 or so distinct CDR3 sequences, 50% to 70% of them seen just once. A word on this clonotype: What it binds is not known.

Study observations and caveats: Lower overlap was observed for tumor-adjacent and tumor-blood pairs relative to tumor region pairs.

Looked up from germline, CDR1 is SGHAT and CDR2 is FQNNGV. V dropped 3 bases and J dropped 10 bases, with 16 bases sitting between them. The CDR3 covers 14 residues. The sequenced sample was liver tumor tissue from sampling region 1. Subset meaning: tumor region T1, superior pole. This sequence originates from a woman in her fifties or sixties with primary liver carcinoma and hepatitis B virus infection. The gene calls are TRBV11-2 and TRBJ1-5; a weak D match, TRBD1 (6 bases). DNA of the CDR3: TGTGCCAGCAGCTTGAGACAAGGGGGGGATCCCCAGCATTTT. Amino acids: CASSLRQGGDPQHF.